The 5 T cell receptor beta chains below come from one sample, sequenced in a study of cytomegalovirus exposure and HLA in healthy donors. PCR involved 60 Vbeta and 13 Jbeta primers. Clones were read by immunoSEQ multiplex PCR, and TCRdb kept only the in-frame ones, dropping some. In the table there are 110,000 or so clones, about 8% of which are singletons. Sample: PBMCs. Every receptor here comes from a woman aged 40 to 55 in good health and CMV-seropositive.

This clone occurred a few times. The genes are TRBV11-2 and TRBJ2-2, with 10 bases lining up with TRBD2. After removal of 3 bases from V and 5 bases from J, the junction contained 3 bases not matched to a gene. The CDR3 totals 15 residues. Germline CDR1 SGHAT, CDR2 FQNNGV. CDR3 region: CASSFSGGRTGELFF. DNA for the CDR3: TGTGCCAGCAGCTTTAGCGGGGGGCGGACCGGGGAGCTGTTTTTT. Using reference TRBV11-2 and TRBJ2-2 for the parts outside the CDR3, the full variable domain is EAGVAQSPRYKIIEKRQSVAFWCNPISGHATLYWYQQILGQGPKLLIQFQNNGVVDDSQLPKDRFSAERLKGVDSTLKIQPAKLEDSAVYLCASSFSGGRTGELFFGEGSRLTVL.

In its sample, this clone was seen a few times. The CDR3 is CASSEETVFSGNTIYF. The DNA of the CDR3 is TGTGCCAGCAGTGAAGAGACAGTTTTCTCTGGAAACACCATATATTTT. The V call is TRBV2, the J call TRBJ1-3; TRBD1 might be the D (5 bases). This CDR3 region has 16 residues. V lost 1 base and J lost 0, with 10 bases in between. Germline V gives CDR1 SNHLY, CDR2 FYNNEI.

This clone has a count of ten or more. The genes are TRBV7-9 and TRBJ2-6; 11 nucleotides agree with TRBD2. The CDR3 is 18 amino acids. Germline CDR1 is SEHNR and CDR2 is FQNEAQ (reference sequence). J was trimmed by 0 bases and V by 3 bases; bases with no gene match: 4. Here the CDR3 reads CASSFRTSGPSGANVLTF. CDR3 sequence (DNA): TGTGCCAGCAGCTTTCGGACTAGCGGGCCCTCTGGGGCCAACGTCCTGACTTTC.

This clone was counted a few times. V gene TRBV29-1 combines with J gene TRBJ1-1; perhaps TRBD1 as D (5 bases). Trimming left V 6 bases short and J 3 bases short, with 17 bases between. The CDR3 is 14 residues long. Germline lookup yields CDR1 SQVTM and CDR2 ANQGSEA. The CDR3 nucleotides read TGCAGCGTGAAAGAAGGGGACTGGGACACTGAAGCTTTCTTT. The encoded protein is CSVKEGDWDTEAFF.

J is TRBJ1-4 and V is TRBV27; 9 nucleotides agree with TRBD1. The length of the CDR3 is 21 residues. Germline V gene lookup returns CDR1 MNHEY and CDR2 SMNVEV (reference sequence). V lost 5 bases and J lost 2; bases outside the gene matches: 21. The CDR3 loop reads CASSRGTGPSIRTRTNEKLFF. The CDR3 DNA is TGTGCCAGCAGTAGAGGGACAGGGCCTTCAATTAGAACGAGGACTAATGAAAAACTGTTTTTT.